This T cell receptor (beta chain) was profiled in a study of blood T cell repertoires in COVID-19. The CDR3 loop spans 12 amino acids. V was cut by 3 bases and J by 5 bases, with 7 bases left in between. Germline assignment: CDR1 KGHSH and CDR2 LQKENI. As handled by the study authors: Reference gene primers were amplified, and this amplification served to estimate nucleated cell counts. Assay used: immunoSEQ multiplex PCR; TCRdb lists only in-frame clones, some missing. For V, J and clone size, that table is used; D and trimming come from the DNA. The table lists roughly 280,000 clones, 70% to 90% of them singletons, with approximately 5.1% in the top ten. This clone has just a few counts.

The sequence was obtained from a woman aged 60-75 years with COVID-19, enrolled during active disease. The specimen sequenced was peripheral blood. The chain couples TRBV18 to TRBJ2-5; no clear D gene. CDR3 in DNA: TGTGCCAGCTCACCCCAAGAGGAGACCCAGTACTTC. It translates to CASSPQEETQYF. The full variable domain, completed using reference TRBV18 and TRBJ2-5, is NAGVMQNPRHLVRRRGQEARLRCSPMKGHSHVYWYRQLPEEGLKFMVYLQKENIIDESGMPKERFSAEFPKEGPSILRIQQVVRGDSAAYFCASSPQEETQYFGPGTRLLVL.